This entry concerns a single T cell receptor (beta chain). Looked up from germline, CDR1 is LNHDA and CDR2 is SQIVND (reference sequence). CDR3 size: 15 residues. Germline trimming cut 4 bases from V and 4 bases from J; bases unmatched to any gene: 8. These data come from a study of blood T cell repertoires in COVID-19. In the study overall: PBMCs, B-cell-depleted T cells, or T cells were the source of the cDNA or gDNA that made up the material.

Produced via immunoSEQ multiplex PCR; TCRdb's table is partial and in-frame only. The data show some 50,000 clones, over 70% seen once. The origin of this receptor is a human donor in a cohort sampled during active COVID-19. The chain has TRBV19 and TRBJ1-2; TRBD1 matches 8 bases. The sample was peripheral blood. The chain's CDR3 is CASSTGQAMSYGYTF. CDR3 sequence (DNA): TGTGCCAGTAGTACGGGACAGGCCATGAGCTATGGCTACACCTTC.